This T cell receptor beta chain came from a study of cytomegalovirus exposure and HLA in healthy donors. Looking at the study overall: Earlier, 150 million to 200 million T cells were analyzed, and 95 million to 140 million unique TCR beta sequences were found among them.

Study-wide results and limits: Cytomegalovirus association was assigned to more than 150 TCR beta chains. TCR beta chain V- and J-gene trimming was linked, in a later analysis, to a missense variant in DCLRE1C.

Trimming pared 0 bases from V and 2 bases from J, leaving 6 bases between. This CDR3 spans 13 amino acids. The V gene's germline CDR1 is SGDLS and CDR2 YYNGEE. Samples came from healthy bone marrow donors. It was with 60 Vbeta and 13 Jbeta primers that the PCR ran. This table comes from immunoSEQ multiplex PCR, and its TCRdb copy is limited to in-frame clones, with some not included. The sample yields about 170,000 clones, under 80% seen once. As for this clone: What it binds is not known.

Sequenced: PBMCs. This receptor was identified in a female donor in good health and CMV-seronegative. V and J are TRBV9 and TRBJ2-7; tentative D call: TRBD2 (6 bases). The CDR3 nucleotides are TGTGCCAGCAGCGTAGCGGGGGCCTACGAGCAGTACTTC. Translating gives CASSVAGAYEQYF.